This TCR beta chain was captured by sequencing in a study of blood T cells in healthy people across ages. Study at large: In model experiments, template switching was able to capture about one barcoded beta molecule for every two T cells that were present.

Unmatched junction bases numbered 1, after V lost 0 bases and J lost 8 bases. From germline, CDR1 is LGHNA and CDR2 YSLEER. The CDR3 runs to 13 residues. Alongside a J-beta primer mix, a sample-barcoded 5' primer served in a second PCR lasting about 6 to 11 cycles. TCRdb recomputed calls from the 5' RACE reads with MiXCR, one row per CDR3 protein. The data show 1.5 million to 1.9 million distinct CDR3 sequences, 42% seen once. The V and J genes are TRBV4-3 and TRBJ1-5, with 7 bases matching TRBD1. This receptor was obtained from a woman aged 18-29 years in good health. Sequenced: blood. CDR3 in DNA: TGCGCCAGCAGCCAAGAAACAGGGGAGCCCCAGCATTTT. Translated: CASSQETGEPQHF.